The rows below give T cell receptor beta chains drawn from one sample of a study of glioma-infiltrating T cells after dendritic cell vaccination. Libraries were prepared by immunoSEQ multiplex PCR; TCRdb keeps only in-frame clonotypes and omits some of them. The sample contains roughly 88,000 clones, approximately 78% of which appear only once. Specimen: blood, collected after dendritic cell vaccination. Every receptor here comes from a human donor with glioblastoma. Both conserved end residues are part of each CDR3. The order of the fields is clone size, V gene, J gene, D gene, CDR3 DNA, CDR3 protein. D genes are given only for firm matches. A clone size is listed for some rows: how often the clone was seen (once, few, many), or a class if it is expanded.

size: NA
V: TRBV6-1
J: TRBJ1-5
D: NA
DNA: TGTGCCAGCAGTGATGGGCAACTGCCCCAGCATTTT
CDR3: CASSDGQLPQHF

size: few
V: TRBV5-1
J: TRBJ2-2
D: NA
DNA: TGCGCCAGCAGAACCGACAGATCGATCACCGGGGAGCTGTTTTTT
CDR3: CASRTDRSITGELFF

size: NA
V: TRBV5-1
J: TRBJ2-3
D: NA
DNA: TGCGCCAGCGCCTATGCCTCAAGCTCAGATACGCAGTATTTT
CDR3: CASAYASSSDTQYF

size: NA
V: TRBV7-3
J: TRBJ2-3
D: TRBD2
DNA: TGTGCCAGCAGCGCCCCTAGCGGATCTCAGGATACGCAGTATTTT
CDR3: CASSAPSGSQDTQYF

size: NA
V: TRBV25-1
J: TRBJ1-1
D: TRBD1
DNA: TGTGCCAGCAGTCACAGGGGAACGAACACTGAAGCTTTCTTT
CDR3: CASSHRGTNTEAFF

size: NA
V: TRBV2
J: TRBJ2-5
D: TRBD2
DNA: TGTGCCAGCAAACGGACTAGCGTAACCCAAGAGACCCAGTACTTC
CDR3: CASKRTSVTQETQYF

size: NA
V: TRBV7-9
J: TRBJ2-5
D: NA
DNA: TGTGCCAGCACCCTCCAAGAGACCCAGTACTTC
CDR3: CASTLQETQYF

size: NA
V: TRBV7-8
J: TRBJ2-7
D: TRBD2
DNA: TGTGCCAGCAGCTTGGAGCGGGGGGGCCGGAACGAGCAGTACTTC
CDR3: CASSLERGGRNEQYF

size: NA
V: TRBV29-1
J: TRBJ1-1
D: NA
DNA: TGCAGCGTGGACCGTAGGGGTGCGAACACTGAAGCTTTCTTT
CDR3: CSVDRRGANTEAFF

size: few
V: TRBV4-2
J: TRBJ2-1
D: TRBD2
DNA: TGTGCCAGCAGCCTACGACTAGCGGGAGGTTTAGACAATGAGCAGTTCTTC
CDR3: CASSLRLAGGLDNEQFF

size: NA
V: TRBV7-6
J: TRBJ2-3
D: NA
DNA: TGTGCCAGCAGCCCGGGGGAGGATACGCAGTATTTT
CDR3: CASSPGEDTQYF

size: once
V: TRBV18
J: TRBJ1-1
D: NA
DNA: TGTGCCAGCTCACCACCGAGTGTCCGGGAGGCTGAAGCTTTCTTT
CDR3: CASSPPSVREAEAFF

size: NA
V: TRBV19
J: TRBJ2-1
D: TRBD1
DNA: TGTGCCAGTAGTTCACTTCGGGACAGGGGGCAGGGACGTACGTTCTTC
CDR3: CASSSLRDRGQGRTFF

size: NA
V: TRBV5-1
J: TRBJ2-3
D: NA
DNA: TGCGCCAGCAGCTTGGCCTTGCAGTTGGATACGCAGTATTTT
CDR3: CASSLALQLDTQYF

size: NA
V: TRBV30
J: TRBJ1-2
D: TRBD1
DNA: TGTGCCTGGAGGGCGGCAGGGGGAGCGGAGGGGAATGGCTACACCTTC
CDR3: CAWRAAGGAEGNGYTF

size: NA
V: TRBV10-3
J: TRBJ1-4
D: TRBD1
DNA: TGTGCCATCAGTGCTCAGACAGGGGGATATGGTGAAAAACTGTTTTTT
CDR3: CAISAQTGGYGEKLFF

size: few
V: TRBV7-2
J: TRBJ1-3
D: NA
DNA: TGTGCCAGCAGCTTAGACGGGGTCTTTGGAAACACCATATATTTT
CDR3: CASSLDGVFGNTIYF

size: NA
V: TRBV2
J: TRBJ2-7
D: TRBD1
DNA: TGTGCCAGCGTTGCGGACAGGCGTCTCTACGAGCAGTACTTC
CDR3: CASVADRRLYEQYF

size: NA
V: TRBV25-1
J: TRBJ2-1
D: TRBD2
DNA: TGTGCCAGCAGTGAATACGAGTGGCGGGGGGCGGCTAATGAGCAGTTCTTC
CDR3: CASSEYEWRGAANEQFF

size: NA
V: TRBV5-1
J: TRBJ1-1
D: NA
DNA: TGCGCCAGCAGCGAGATGGGGGGGAACACTGAAGCTTTCTTT
CDR3: CASSEMGGNTEAFF

size: NA
V: TRBV7-2
J: TRBJ2-5
D: TRBD2
DNA: TGTGCCAGCAGCTTAGAACGGGGCCGGGAGGAAGGAGGGCGGGAGACCCAGTACTTC
CDR3: CASSLERGREEGGRETQYF

size: NA
V: TRBV5-1
J: TRBJ1-2
D: TRBD1
DNA: TGCGCCAGCAGCCTGGGGACAGCCGACTATGGCTACACCTTC
CDR3: CASSLGTADYGYTF

size: NA
V: TRBV2
J: TRBJ2-7
D: TRBD1
DNA: TGTGCCAGCAGTGGAATTTTAGGGGGGACAGGGGAGTACTTC
CDR3: CASSGILGGTGEYF

size: once
V: TRBV7-9
J: TRBJ2-5
D: NA
DNA: TGTGCCAGCAGCTTAGCTGGCGGCTGGGAGACCCAGTACTTC
CDR3: CASSLAGGWETQYF

size: few
V: TRBV7-9
J: TRBJ2-1
D: TRBD2
DNA: TGTGCCAGCAGCCAAAGTCAAGCTAGCGGCGAGCAGTTCTTC
CDR3: CASSQSQASGEQFF

size: NA
V: TRBV7-9
J: TRBJ2-2
D: TRBD1
DNA: TGTGCCAGCAGCCAAACAGGGGACGGCACCGGGGAGCTGTTTTTT
CDR3: CASSQTGDGTGELFF

size: NA
V: TRBV4-1
J: TRBJ1-4
D: NA
DNA: TGCGCCAGCAGCCAAGTCTCACAGATAGAAAAACTGTTTTTT
CDR3: CASSQVSQIEKLFF

size: NA
V: TRBV5-1
J: TRBJ1-1
D: TRBD1
DNA: TGCGCCAGCAGTCCCGGGACAGGGTCTTCCGCTGAAGCTTTCTTT
CDR3: CASSPGTGSSAEAFF

size: NA
V: TRBV6-5
J: TRBJ2-7
D: NA
DNA: TGTGCCAGCATCCAATGGGGTGGAGGATCCTACGAGCAGTACTTC
CDR3: CASIQWGGGSYEQYF

size: NA
V: TRBV7-3
J: TRBJ2-1
D: TRBD2
DNA: TGTGCCAGCAGCTTGGAACTAGCGGCCTACAATGAGCAGTTCTTC
CDR3: CASSLELAAYNEQFF

size: NA
V: TRBV6-6
J: TRBJ1-2
D: NA
DNA: TGTGCCAGCACCTATTCGGGACAAACCTATGGCTACACCTTC
CDR3: CASTYSGQTYGYTF

size: NA
V: TRBV10-3
J: TRBJ2-5
D: TRBD2
DNA: TGTGCCATCAGCGGGGCTAGCGGCCGAGAGACCCAGTACTTC
CDR3: CAISGASGRETQYF

size: NA
V: TRBV5-1
J: TRBJ2-2
D: TRBD2
DNA: TGCGCCAGCAGCTTGGGGCTAGCGGGAGCCTCGGGCGGGGAGCTGTTTTTT
CDR3: CASSLGLAGASGGELFF

size: NA
V: TRBV5-1
J: TRBJ1-2
D: NA
DNA: TGCGCCAGCAGCTTGTCAGATCACTATGGCTACACCTTC
CDR3: CASSLSDHYGYTF

size: NA
V: TRBV5-4
J: TRBJ1-1
D: TRBD1
DNA: TGTGCCAGCAGCTTGGGGACAGGGTCTATCGACACTGAAGCTTTCTTT
CDR3: CASSLGTGSIDTEAFF

size: NA
V: TRBV9
J: TRBJ1-3
D: NA
DNA: TGTGCCAGCAGCGTAACGGGCTCTGGAAACACCATATATTTT
CDR3: CASSVTGSGNTIYF

size: NA
V: TRBV7-2
J: TRBJ1-2
D: NA
DNA: TGTGCCAGCAGCTACTCATTGACAGGTTATGGCTACACCTTC
CDR3: CASSYSLTGYGYTF

size: NA
V: TRBV5-1
J: TRBJ1-1
D: NA
DNA: TGCGCCAGCAGCATCGGGACACCGACGCCTGGGACTGAAGCTTTCTTT
CDR3: CASSIGTPTPGTEAFF

size: NA
V: TRBV6-1
J: TRBJ2-5
D: TRBD2
DNA: TGTGCCAGCAGTGAAGCGGGGCAGGGAGGGTTAACCCAGTACTTC
CDR3: CASSEAGQGGLTQYF

size: NA
V: TRBV29-1
J: TRBJ1-2
D: TRBD1
DNA: TGCAGCGTTGTGCAGGGGGCTAACTATGGCTACACCTTC
CDR3: CSVVQGANYGYTF

size: NA
V: TRBV6-5
J: TRBJ2-5
D: NA
DNA: TGTGCCAGCAATGGCGGGGTTGGGGGGGAGACCCAGTACTTC
CDR3: CASNGGVGGETQYF

size: once
V: TRBV6-4
J: TRBJ2-5
D: TRBD2
DNA: TGTGCCAGCAGCGAGACTAGCGGGGGACAAGAGACCCAGTACTTC
CDR3: CASSETSGGQETQYF

size: NA
V: TRBV9
J: TRBJ2-3
D: NA
DNA: TGTGCCAGCAGCGGCCCAGCGGGTCATTCCACAGATACGCAGTATTTT
CDR3: CASSGPAGHSTDTQYF

size: NA
V: TRBV11-2
J: TRBJ2-2
D: NA
DNA: TGTGCCAGCAGCTTGGTAGCCAGGGTGGAGCTGTTTTTT
CDR3: CASSLVARVELFF

size: NA
V: TRBV15
J: TRBJ2-3
D: TRBD2
DNA: TGTGCCACCAGCAGGGGGCCTGCAAGGACTAGCGGGACTCCAAATACGCAGTATTTT
CDR3: CATSRGPARTSGTPNTQYF

size: NA
V: TRBV5-1
J: TRBJ2-3
D: NA
DNA: TGCGCCAGCAGCTTGGGACAACTCCTTAGCACAGATACGCAGTATTTT
CDR3: CASSLGQLLSTDTQYF

size: NA
V: TRBV5-1
J: TRBJ2-1
D: TRBD2
DNA: TGCGCCAGCGTCCAAGCGGGAGGTGGCAATGAGCAGTTCTTC
CDR3: CASVQAGGGNEQFF

size: NA
V: TRBV5-1
J: TRBJ2-1
D: TRBD2
DNA: TGCGCCAGCAGCTCGGGGGGTAAGGACTACAATGAGCAGTTCTTC
CDR3: CASSSGGKDYNEQFF

size: NA
V: TRBV18
J: TRBJ2-3
D: NA
DNA: TGTGCCAGCTCACGAGGAAGAGGGTTGGGCGATACGCAGTATTTT
CDR3: CASSRGRGLGDTQYF

size: NA
V: TRBV19
J: TRBJ1-4
D: TRBD1
DNA: TGTGCCAGTAGTAAAGAGGGGGCGAGGGAAAAACTGTTTTTT
CDR3: CASSKEGAREKLFF

size: NA
V: TRBV6-1
J: TRBJ1-5
D: NA
DNA: TGTGCCAGCAGTGAAGGGCATAGGGGCAACAATCAGCCCCAGCATTTT
CDR3: CASSEGHRGNNQPQHF

size: NA
V: TRBV6-5
J: TRBJ2-1
D: TRBD1
DNA: TGTGCCAGCAGTTACTCGTGGCAGGGGGCTGAGCAGTTCTTC
CDR3: CASSYSWQGAEQFF

size: NA
V: TRBV6-8
J: TRBJ1-1
D: TRBD1
DNA: TGTGCCAGCAGTTACTCGTACAAGGGGGCGAACACTGAAGCTTTCTTT
CDR3: CASSYSYKGANTEAFF

size: once
V: TRBV27
J: TRBJ2-2
D: NA
DNA: TGTGCCAGCAGTGGGGGCCGGATGAGGACCGGGGAGCTGTTTTTT
CDR3: CASSGGRMRTGELFF